Listed here are 28 T cell receptor beta chains from one sample, sequenced in a study of cytomegalovirus exposure and HLA in healthy donors. Sequencing used immunoSEQ multiplex PCR; TCRdb keeps in-frame clones, though not all of them. The sample records 68,000 or so clones, 80% to 90% being singletons. Sequencing was done on a sample of PBMCs. All receptors derive from a woman aged 18-29 years in good health and CMV-seronegative.

J is TRBJ2-2 and V is TRBV5-4, with 8 nucleotides matching TRBD2. Germline V gene data show CDR1 as SGHNT and CDR2 as YYREEE (reference sequence). The CDR3 is 17 residues long. The V segment lost 0 bases and the J segment 6 bases; nucleotides outside the gene matches: 10. The CDR3 here is CASSLAGSGSSAGELFF. CDR3 bases: TGTGCCAGCAGCTTGGCCGGCAGCGGGAGTTCGGCCGGGGAGCTGTTTTTT.

The chain links TRBV21-1 to TRBJ2-4; the table calls TRBD1, which could not be checked here. TRBV21-1 counts as a pseudogene. The CDR3 has 14 residues. The CDR3 loop reads CASSPRDRTNIQYF. CDR3 nucleotide sequence: TGTGCCAGCAGCCCGCGGGACAGAACGAACATTCAGTACTTC.

This clone has just one count. The chain carries TRBV2 and TRBJ1-2; D not resolved. CDR3 length: 15 residues. The germline V and J ends were trimmed by 9 bases and 1 base, with 18 bases remaining between them. Germline V gives CDR1 SNHLY, CDR2 FYNNEI. CDR3 DNA: TGTGCCAGGTCTCGATCGAACACCCTTAACTATGGCTACACCTTC. Protein: CARSRSNTLNYGYTF.

The CDR3: CASSSQREYGDTQYF. The CDR3, as DNA: TGTGCCAGCAGCTCCCAGCGGGAGTATGGGGATACGCAGTATTTT. The genes are TRBV11-2 and TRBJ2-3; 8 bases are a match to TRBD2. Germline trimming cut 4 bases from V and 6 bases from J; bases unmatched to any gene: 9. This CDR3 contains 15 residues. Germline lookup yields CDR1 SGHAT and CDR2 FQNNGV.

J is TRBJ1-3 and V is TRBV15, with TRBD1 identical over 11 bases. Germline V gives CDR1 LNHNV, CDR2 YYDKDF (reference sequence). The length of the CDR3 is 16 residues. Trimming took 2 bases from V and 8 from J; bases not matched to a gene: 8. The CDR3, as DNA: TGTGCCACCAGCAGACAGGGACAGGGGGGCCTTGACACCATATATTTT. Amino acid sequence: CATSRQGQGGLDTIYF. The full variable domain, its missing parts supplied by reference TRBV15 and TRBJ1-3, is DAMVIQNPRYQVTQFGKPVTLSCSQTLNHNVMYWYQQKSSQAPKLLFHYYDKDFNNEADTPDNFQSRRPNTSFCFLDIRSPGLGDTAMYLCATSRQGQGGLDTIYFGEGSWLTVV.

This chain links TRBV13 with TRBJ2-2; 13 bases fit TRBD2. Germline assignment: CDR1 PRHDT and CDR2 FYEKMQ (reference sequence). This CDR3 is built from 16 residues. V shed 5 bases and J 4 bases; nucleotides not matched to a gene: 4. The CDR3 loop reads CASSVLAGGLTGELFF. The DNA of the CDR3 is TGTGCCAGCAGCGTACTAGCGGGGGGGCTCACCGGGGAGCTGTTTTTT.

The chain combines TRBV28 with TRBJ2-1, with TRBD2 matching over 12 bases. CDR1 is MDHEN, CDR2 SYDVKM, per germline. CDR3 length equals 16 residues. The V segment lost 6 bases and the J segment 5 bases; nucleotides outside the gene matches: 8. The CDR3 protein is CASSRPLAGGDNEQFF. The DNA for the CDR3 is TGTGCCAGCAGCCGCCCCCTAGCGGGAGGGGACAATGAGCAGTTCTTC. The full variable domain, rest sourced from reference TRBV28 and TRBJ2-1, is DVKVTQSSRYLVKRTGEKVFLECVQDMDHENMFWYRQDPGLGLRLIYFSYDVKMKEKGDIPEGYSVSREKKERFSLILESASTNQTSMYLCASSRPLAGGDNEQFFGPGTRLTVL.

The chain couples TRBV7-2 to TRBJ2-3, with a tentative D call TRBD2 (6 bases). This CDR3 contains 15 residues. V lost 0 bases and J 5 bases, leaving 12 bases between the germline ends. Germline V lookup: CDR1 SGHTA, CDR2 FQGNSA. CDR3 loop: CASSLAGGSGDTQYF. In DNA form, the CDR3 reads TGTGCCAGCAGCTTAGCCGGGGGTTCGGGAGATACGCAGTATTTT. Full variable domain (rest looked up from reference TRBV7-2 and TRBJ2-3): GAGVSQSPSNKVTEKGKDVELRCDPISGHTALYWYRQSLGQGLEFLIYFQGNSAPDKSGLPSDRFSAERTGGSVSTLTIQRTQQEDSAVYLCASSLAGGSGDTQYFGPGTRLTVL.

This clone was observed a few times. The gene calls are TRBV10-3 and TRBJ1-2; D perhaps matches TRBD1 (6 bases). The CDR3 length is 12 residues. The V end lost 6 bases, the J end lost 8 bases, and 13 bases lay between the germline ends. Germline V gene data show CDR1 as ENHRY and CDR2 as SYGVKD. CDR3 DNA sequence: TGTGCCATCAGCCGACAGGAGTACGGCTACACCTTC. Translated: CAISRQEYGYTF.

The rearrangement joins TRBV5-4 to TRBJ2-6; D gene uncertain. The germline V and J ends were trimmed by 2 bases and 0 bases, with 12 bases remaining between them. Germline V gene lookup returns CDR1 SGHNT and CDR2 YYREEE (reference sequence). This CDR3 spans 17 amino acids. CDR3 sequence reads: CASSLLIGSSGANVLTF. CDR3 nucleotide sequence: TGTGCCAGCAGCTTACTAATAGGCAGCTCTGGGGCCAACGTCCTGACTTTC.

V usage is TRBV7-9 and J usage is TRBJ2-5, with TRBD2 as a possible D gene (5 bases). Germline V gene data show CDR1 as SEHNR and CDR2 as FQNEAQ (reference sequence). V was clipped by 6 bases and J by 3 bases, with 11 bases between them. The CDR3 spans 13 residues. The CDR3 loop is CASRAGVKETQYF. In DNA form, the CDR3 reads TGTGCCAGCAGGGCCGGGGTGAAAGAGACCCAGTACTTC.

The chain joins TRBV5-6 to TRBJ2-7; perhaps TRBD2 as D (6 bases). The CDR3 is 12 amino acids. V lost 8 bases and J 4 bases, leaving 13 bases between the germline ends. Germline CDR1 is SGHDT and CDR2 is YYEEEE. Here the CDR3 DNA reads TGTGCCAGGAGGCGCGGGGCTTACGAGCAGTACTTC. This gives the protein CARRRGAYEQYF. Combining the CDR3 with reference TRBV5-6 and TRBJ2-7 gives the whole variable domain DAGVTQSPTHLIKTRGQQVTLRCSPKSGHDTVSWYQQALGQGPQFIFQYYEEEERQRGNFPDRFSGHQFPNYSSELNVNALLLGDSALYLCARRRGAYEQYFGPGTRLTVT.

The CDR3: CASSLGTENTEAFF. The CDR3 DNA reads TGTGCCAGCAGCTTGGGGACAGAGAACACTGAAGCTTTCTTT. The chain combines TRBV5-6 with TRBJ1-1, with D possibly matching TRBD1 (6 bases). Trimming pared 0 bases from V and 1 base from J, leaving 7 bases between. The CDR3 sequence is 14 residues long. Germline CDR1 and CDR2: SGHDT and YYEEEE.

The chain links TRBV6-5 to TRBJ1-2; a possible D gene is TRBD1 (6 bases). This CDR3 is 14 amino acids long. V gave up 0 bases and J gave up 4 bases, with 9 bases separating them. Germline CDR1 is MNHEY and CDR2 is SVGAGI. CDR3 amino acids: CASSYSDSSYGYTF. In nucleotides, the CDR3 is TGTGCCAGCAGTTACTCGGACAGTTCCTATGGCTACACCTTC.

The chain recombines TRBV10-1 with TRBJ2-1; 7 nucleotides line up with TRBD2. Germline values: CDR1 WNHNN, CDR2 SYGVQD (reference sequence). Trimming cost V 9 bases and J 5 bases; bases outside gene matches: 4. CDR3 length: 12 amino acids. The CDR3 sequence: CARESGDNEQFF. CDR3 sequence (DNA): TGCGCCAGAGAAAGCGGGGACAATGAGCAGTTCTTC.

The chain has TRBV2 and TRBJ2-1; 9 bases map to TRBD2. The CDR3 is made up of 14 amino acids. Germline values: CDR1 SNHLY, CDR2 FYNNEI. With 8 bases clipped from V and 12 bases from J, the junction kept 14 bases outside the gene matches. For the CDR3, the DNA is TGTGCCAGCCAACAGGCGGGGGGGCAAGGATTGCAGTTCTTC. As protein: CASQQAGGQGLQFF.

The chain couples TRBV7-9 to TRBJ1-4; 7 bases align to TRBD1. The junction had 12 bases not matched to a gene; V was cut back by 3 bases and J by 8 bases. Germline values: CDR1 SEHNR, CDR2 FQNEAQ (reference sequence). The CDR3 consists of 16 residues. The CDR3, as DNA: TGTGCCAGCAGCTTGTACCAAGGGGGCAGCTACGAAAAACTGTTTTTT. It specifies CASSLYQGGSYEKLFF.

This sequence joins TRBV5-4 and TRBJ2-5, with D maybe TRBD2 (5 bases). This CDR3 region has 15 residues. Trimming pared 4 bases from V and 2 bases from J, leaving 15 bases between. Per the germline V gene, CDR1 is SGHNT and CDR2 is YYREEE (reference sequence). As DNA, the CDR3 is TGTGCCAGCAGCCCCGGGATGGGCCTTCAAGAGACCCAGTACTTC. Translating it yields CASSPGMGLQETQYF.

This clone has more than one count but fewer than ten. J is TRBJ1-2 and V is TRBV5-1; a possible D gene is TRBD1 (5 bases). Germline V gives CDR1 SGHRS, CDR2 YFSETQ. This CDR3 is 12 amino acids long. V was pared by 7 bases and J by 9 bases, with 16 bases between. CDR3 nucleotides: TGCGCCAGCGGGACGGGGGACGCTAGCTACACCTTC. The encoded protein is CASGTGDASYTF.

The chain employs TRBV19 and TRBJ1-4; 7 bases agree with TRBD1. Germline lookup yields CDR1 LNHDA and CDR2 SQIVND (reference sequence). After removal of 3 bases from V and 5 bases from J, the junction contained 3 bases not matched to a gene. The length of the CDR3 is 14 residues. CDR3 DNA sequence: TGTGCCAGTAGTATCAGGGGGTTAAATGAAAAACTGTTTTTT. Protein: CASSIRGLNEKLFF.

The J gene is TRBJ2-3, the V gene TRBV4-1; TRBD2 agrees at 9 bases. V lost 6 bases and J lost 4; bases outside the gene matches: 8. The CDR3 has 15 amino acids. Germline V gene data show CDR1 as MGHRA and CDR2 as YSYEKL. CDR3 sequence reads: CASRRLAGVPDTQYF. CDR3 nucleotide sequence: TGCGCCAGCAGGAGGTTAGCGGGAGTACCAGATACGCAGTATTTT.

V and J are TRBV28 and TRBJ2-3, with 13 positions matching TRBD2. The CDR3 contains 17 residues. In germline, CDR1 is MDHEN, CDR2 SYDVKM. Trimming at V came to 6 bases and at J to 4 bases, leaving 10 bases not matched to a gene. CDR3 loop: CASSRGTTSGGADTQYF. CDR3 coding DNA: TGTGCCAGCAGCCGAGGAACAACTAGCGGGGGGGCAGATACGCAGTATTTT.

The chain links TRBV7-2 to TRBJ2-6; D gene uncertain. This CDR3 comprises 14 residues. The ends were cut back, 5 bases at V and 1 base at J, with 6 bases in the middle. Germline-derived CDR1 and CDR2 are SGHTA and FQGNSA. The CDR3 spells CASSRQSGANVLTF. The CDR3 DNA reads TGTGCCAGCAGCCGACAATCTGGGGCCAACGTCCTGACTTTC.

The chain couples TRBV14 to TRBJ2-3, with 9 bases matching TRBD2. This CDR3 has 16 amino acids. Germline V CDR1 and CDR2: SGHDN, FVKESK. The V and J ends lost 4 bases and 3 bases, in that order; junction bases with no gene match: 8. The CDR3 DNA follows: TGTGCCAGCAGCCCGGCGGGGGGGAGATATACAGATACGCAGTATTTT. Protein: CASSPAGGRYTDTQYF. The variable domain in full, completed from reference TRBV14 and TRBJ2-3, reads EAGVTQFPSHSVIEKGQTVTLRCDPISGHDNLYWYRRVMGKEIKFLLHFVKESKQDESGMPNNRFLAERTGGTYSTLKVQPAELEDSGVYFCASSPAGGRYTDTQYFGPGTRLTVL.

This chain links TRBV10-3 with TRBJ1-2, with D perhaps TRBD1 (5 bases). The V gene's germline CDR1 is ENHRY and CDR2 SYGVKD. This CDR3 contains 14 residues. Trimming pared 10 bases from V and 2 bases from J, leaving 17 bases between. The CDR3 region has the DNA TGTGCCACCACACAAGAAGGGGAAAACTATGGCTACACCTTC. Its protein is CATTQEGENYGYTF.

This clone was seen a handful of times. The V and J genes are TRBV6-6 and TRBJ2-7; 8 bases line up with TRBD1. Looked up from germline, CDR1 is MNHNY and CDR2 is SVGAGI (reference sequence). Trimming cost V 6 bases and J 2 bases; bases outside gene matches: 6. The CDR3 loop spans 14 amino acids. The DNA of the CDR3 is TGTGCCAGCAGGGGACAGGAGCCCCCCTACGAGCAGTACTTC. Protein product: CASRGQEPPYEQYF.

The chain links TRBV10-1 to TRBJ1-1; the D is unclear. Germline CDR1 WNHNN, CDR2 SYGVQD (reference sequence). V was pared by 3 bases and J by 0 bases, with 5 bases between. The CDR3 consists of 13 residues. CDR3 sequence: CASSESVNTEAFF. CDR3 DNA sequence: TGCGCCAGCAGTGAATCCGTGAACACTGAAGCTTTCTTT.

The rearrangement uses TRBV7-9 and TRBJ2-3; 10 nucleotides agree with TRBD2. The CDR3 loop spans 15 amino acids. V lost 4 bases to trimming and J lost 2 bases; unmatched junction nucleotides: 3. Germline values: CDR1 SEHNR, CDR2 FQNEAQ (reference sequence). CDR3 in amino acids: CASSWTSGPTDTQYF. CDR3 nucleotides: TGTGCCAGCAGCTGGACTAGCGGCCCCACAGATACGCAGTATTTT.